This is a list of T cell receptor beta chains from one sample in a study of blood T cell repertoires in COVID-19. The protocol was immunoSEQ multiplex PCR, while the TCRdb copy is restricted to in-frame clones and leaves out a portion. Here the sample spans roughly 270,000 clones, approximately 85% being singletons. The material sequenced was peripheral blood. The receptors originated from a man in his fifties or sixties with active or convalescent COVID-19. Each CDR3 is given with its conserved first and last residue. The D gene is left open where the match is weak. Clone size is given for some rows only: seen once, a few or many times, or a class if the clone is expanded.

size: NA; D: TRBD2; length: 15; V: TRBV11-2; J: TRBJ2-7; CDR3: CASSLDGSGSNEQYF; DNA: TGTGCCAGCAGCTTAGATGGTAGCGGGAGTAACGAGCAGTACTTC
size: NA; D: NA; length: 12; V: TRBV27; J: TRBJ1-6; CDR3: CASSLRNSPLHF; DNA: TGTGCCAGCAGTTTGAGGAATTCACCCCTCCACTTT
size: NA; D: TRBD2; length: 16; V: TRBV9; J: TRBJ2-1; CDR3: CASSRSTSGRDNEQFF; DNA: TGTGCCAGCAGCCGTTCGACTAGCGGGAGAGACAATGAGCAGTTCTTC
size: NA; D: TRBD2; length: 15; V: TRBV24-1; J: TRBJ2-1; CDR3: CATSERTSGRDEQFF; DNA: TGTGCCACCAGTGAGAGGACTAGCGGGAGAGATGAGCAGTTCTTC
size: few; D: NA; length: 18; V: TRBV18; J: TRBJ2-1; CDR3: CASSPRRDDSSTYNEQFF; DNA: TGTGCCAGCTCACCACGCAGGGATGACTCCAGCACCTACAATGAGCAGTTCTTC
size: NA; D: TRBD2; length: 17; V: TRBV5-6; J: TRBJ2-7; CDR3: CASTLLAGAKGRSEQYF; DNA: TGTGCCAGCACCCTACTAGCGGGAGCAAAGGGGAGATCCGAGCAGTACTTC
size: NA; D: NA; length: 15; V: TRBV5-5; J: TRBJ1-5; CDR3: CASTLGGTSNQPQHF; DNA: TGTGCCAGCACCTTGGGGGGGACTTCCAATCAGCCCCAGCATTTT
size: NA; D: TRBD2; length: 14; V: TRBV6-5; J: TRBJ2-7; CDR3: CASSLSGRSYEQYF; DNA: TGTGCCAGCAGTCTTAGCGGGAGGAGCTACGAGCAGTACTTC
size: NA; D: TRBD1; length: 14; V: TRBV6-5; J: TRBJ2-1; CDR3: CASNRQGVGNEQFF; DNA: TGTGCCAGCAACAGACAGGGAGTGGGCAATGAGCAGTTCTTC
size: NA; D: NA; length: 17; V: TRBV7-9; J: TRBJ2-3; CDR3: CASSLAMGGPTTDTQYF; DNA: TGTGCCAGCAGCTTAGCGATGGGGGGGCCAACCACAGATACGCAGTATTTT
size: NA; D: NA; length: 16; V: TRBV5-1; J: TRBJ1-6; CDR3: CASSLGGPGRNSPLHF; DNA: TGCGCCAGCAGCTTGGGGGGCCCTGGCAGGAATTCACCCCTCCACTTT
size: NA; D: TRBD1; length: 17; V: TRBV10-2; J: TRBJ2-1; CDR3: CASSDFGTGRTVDEQFF; DNA: TGCGCCAGCAGTGATTTCGGGACAGGGCGTACAGTCGATGAGCAGTTCTTC
size: NA; D: NA; length: 15; V: TRBV18; J: TRBJ1-4; CDR3: CASSPRGRVGEKLFF; DNA: TGTGCCAGCTCACCCAGGGGCAGGGTGGGTGAAAAACTGTTTTTT
size: NA; D: TRBD2; length: 20; V: TRBV3-1/TRBV3-2; J: TRBJ2-1; CDR3: CASSLQTSGRFAESYNEQFF; DNA: TGTGCCAGCAGCCTACAGACTAGCGGGAGATTCGCCGAGTCCTACAATGAGCAGTTCTTC
size: NA; D: TRBD2; length: 15; V: TRBV5-1; J: TRBJ2-1; CDR3: CASSLASGISNEQFF; DNA: TGCGCCAGCAGCTTGGCTAGCGGGATATCCAATGAGCAGTTCTTC
size: NA; D: NA; length: 13; V: TRBV7-9; J: TRBJ2-1; CDR3: CASSLEERRGQFF; DNA: TGTGCCAGCAGCCTCGAGGAGCGGCGAGGGCAGTTCTTC
size: NA; D: NA; length: 14; V: TRBV5-1; J: TRBJ2-3; CDR3: CASSTAAPSDTQYF; DNA: TGCGCCAGCAGCACAGCCGCACCCTCAGATACGCAGTATTTT
size: NA; D: NA; length: 12; V: TRBV19; J: TRBJ1-4; CDR3: CASSFFREKLFF; DNA: TGTGCCAGTAGTTTTTTCCGGGAAAAACTGTTTTTT
size: few; D: NA; length: 14; V: TRBV9; J: TRBJ1-5; CDR3: CASSVTGSDQPQHF; DNA: TGTGCCAGCAGCGTCACAGGGAGTGACCAGCCCCAGCATTTT
size: few; D: NA; length: 12; V: TRBV28; J: TRBJ2-7; CDR3: CASSFGPYEQYF; DNA: TGTGCCAGCAGTTTTGGGCCCTACGAGCAGTACTTC
size: once; D: NA; length: 13; V: TRBV2; J: TRBJ2-2; CDR3: CASSVEGTGELFF; DNA: TGTGCCAGCAGTGTAGAGGGAACCGGGGAGCTGTTTTTT
size: NA; D: TRBD1; length: 15; V: TRBV6-2/TRBV6-3; J: TRBJ2-7; CDR3: CASSPWPQGRREQYF; DNA: TGTGCCAGCAGTCCATGGCCACAGGGGAGAAGGGAGCAGTACTTC
size: NA; D: NA; length: 13; V: TRBV4-3; J: TRBJ2-2; CDR3: CASSLGEAGELFF; DNA: TGCGCCAGCTCCTTGGGGGAGGCCGGGGAGCTGTTTTTT
size: NA; D: NA; length: 15; V: TRBV3-1/TRBV3-2; J: TRBJ2-1; CDR3: CASSLLGGSFNEQFF; DNA: TGTGCCAGCAGCCTACTAGGGGGTTCGTTCAATGAGCAGTTCTTC
size: NA; D: TRBD1; length: 13; V: TRBV2; J: TRBJ2-7; CDR3: CASSGQDSYEQYF; DNA: TGTGCCAGCAGCGGACAGGACTCCTACGAGCAGTACTTC
size: few; D: TRBD2; length: 15; V: TRBV7-3; J: TRBJ2-1; CDR3: CASSSPSGRGNEQFF; DNA: TGTGCCAGCAGCTCCCCTAGCGGCCGAGGGAATGAGCAGTTCTTC
size: NA; D: NA; length: 16; V: TRBV5-6; J: TRBJ2-7; CDR3: CASSPNSGLEGYEQYF; DNA: TGTGCCAGCAGCCCAAATTCGGGCCTTGAGGGCTACGAGCAGTACTTC
size: few; D: NA; length: 11; V: TRBV7-2; J: TRBJ2-7; CDR3: CASTSGYEQYF; DNA: TGTGCCAGCACTTCCGGCTACGAGCAGTACTTC
size: NA; D: NA; length: 19; V: TRBV27; J: TRBJ1-6; CDR3: CASSPLRANLVEANSPLHF; DNA: TGTGCCAGCAGCCCATTGAGGGCAAACTTGGTGGAAGCTAATTCACCCCTCCACTTT
size: NA; D: NA; length: 19; V: TRBV6-1; J: TRBJ2-7; CDR3: CASSEGRGVDRARNSEQYF; DNA: TGTGCCAGCAGTGAAGGTAGGGGGGTTGACAGGGCAAGAAACTCCGAGCAGTACTTC
size: NA; D: NA; length: 14; V: TRBV11-2; J: TRBJ1-3; CDR3: CASSRTRDGNTIYF; DNA: TGTGCCAGCAGCCGGACCAGGGATGGAAACACCATATATTTT
size: NA; D: NA; length: 15; V: TRBV28; J: TRBJ1-4; CDR3: CASRAAMSQGEKLFF; DNA: TGTGCCAGCAGGGCCGCTATGTCCCAGGGGGAAAAACTGTTTTTT
size: NA; D: NA; length: 15; V: TRBV2; J: TRBJ1-2; CDR3: CASSPAEGAAYGYTF; DNA: TGTGCCAGCAGCCCCGCGGAGGGTGCCGCTTATGGCTACACCTTC
size: NA; D: NA; length: 16; V: TRBV25-1; J: TRBJ2-2; CDR3: CASSDTDGGVAGELFF; DNA: TGTGCCAGCAGTGATACAGACGGAGGGGTTGCTGGGGAGCTGTTTTTT
size: NA; D: NA; length: 12; V: TRBV5-8; J: TRBJ2-7; CDR3: CASGYATREQYF; DNA: TGTGCCAGCGGATATGCGACAAGGGAGCAGTACTTC
size: NA; D: NA; length: 16; V: TRBV29-1; J: TRBJ1-3; CDR3: CSVGGQFGSSGNTIYF; DNA: TGCAGCGTAGGCGGACAGTTTGGGAGCTCTGGAAACACCATATATTTT
size: NA; D: TRBD1; length: 14; V: TRBV5-1; J: TRBJ1-4; CDR3: CASSTGQGGEKLFF; DNA: TGCGCCAGCAGCACGGGACAGGGAGGCGAAAAACTGTTTTTT
size: NA; D: TRBD2; length: 14; V: TRBV7-3; J: TRBJ2-1; CDR3: CASSLGLAGDEQFF; DNA: TGTGCCAGCAGCTTGGGACTAGCGGGAGATGAGCAGTTCTTC
size: NA; D: NA; length: 14; V: TRBV28; J: TRBJ1-2; CDR3: CASSLGSSNYGYTF; DNA: TGTGCCAGCAGTTTAGGGAGTTCTAACTATGGCTACACCTTC
size: NA; D: NA; length: 13; V: TRBV12-3/TRBV12-4; J: TRBJ1-6; CDR3: CASSLERYSPLHF; DNA: TGTGCCAGCAGTTTGGAGAGGTATTCACCCCTCCACTTT
size: NA; D: NA; length: 16; V: TRBV3-1/TRBV3-2; J: TRBJ1-1; CDR3: CASSQDYGTTNTEAFF; DNA: TGTGCCAGCAGCCAAGACTACGGGACAACGAACACTGAAGCTTTCTTT